Below are 21 T cell receptor beta chains sequenced from a single sample in a study of blood T cell repertoires in COVID-19. Some clones are missing from TCRdb's copy, which holds only in-frame ones; the method was immunoSEQ multiplex PCR. In the table there are about 150,000 clones, 88% of which are singletons. The sample consisted of peripheral blood. All receptors derive from a woman in her 70s with acute or convalescent COVID-19.

The chain links TRBV19 to TRBJ1-2; D uncertain. V dropped 5 bases and J dropped 7 bases, with 11 bases sitting between them. CDR1 LNHDA and CDR2 SQIVND come from the germline V gene (reference sequence). This CDR3 comprises 12 residues. CDR3 nucleotide sequence: TGTGCCAGTAGTGCCCGCTCCGGTGGCTACACCTTC. Protein sequence: CASSARSGGYTF.

V and J are TRBV18 and TRBJ1-3; a weak D match, TRBD1 (6 bases). Germline assignment: CDR1 KGHSH and CDR2 LQKENI. Trimming removed 4 bases at V and 4 bases at J, with 17 bases between. This CDR3 is built from 16 residues. The CDR3: CASSQIGRGSGNTIYF. In DNA, the CDR3 is TGTGCCAGCTCACAGATCGGCAGGGGATCCGGAAACACCATATATTTT.

This chain uses TRBV5-1 with TRBJ2-5; 10 bases map to TRBD2. Germline lookup yields CDR1 SGHRS and CDR2 YFSETQ. The trim removed 1 base at V and 3 bases at J, leaving 3 bases unmatched. The CDR3 length is 15 residues. The CDR3 DNA sequence: TGCGCCAGCAGCTTGAGGCTAGCGGGGGAAGAGACCCAGTACTTC. Translating gives CASSLRLAGEETQYF.

The chain is built from TRBV18 and TRBJ2-3; a weak D match, TRBD1 (5 bases). There are 13 residues in the CDR3. Trimming took off 4 bases at V and 1 base at J, with 6 bases between the two ends. Germline V gene data show CDR1 as KGHSH and CDR2 as LQKENI. The DNA for the CDR3 is TGTGCCAGCTCACAGACAGGCACAGATACGCAGTATTTT. It encodes CASSQTGTDTQYF. Full variable domain (missing parts from reference TRBV18 and TRBJ2-3): NAGVMQNPRHLVRRRGQEARLRCSPMKGHSHVYWYRQLPEEGLKFMVYLQKENIIDESGMPKERFSAEFPKEGPSILRIQQVVRGDSAAYFCASSQTGTDTQYFGPGTRLTVL.

The CDR3 DNA reads as TGTGCCAGCTCACCAGTCGGGGCGGGAGGCTACACCTTC. Protein product: CASSPVGAGGYTF. The V and J genes are TRBV18 and TRBJ1-2, with a weak D call TRBD1 (5 bases). This CDR3 has 13 residues. Per the germline V gene, CDR1 is KGHSH and CDR2 is LQKENI. V was trimmed by 2 bases and J by 8 bases, leaving 12 bases between them.

This clone was picked up a small number of times. The V call is TRBV5-1, the J call TRBJ1-1, with D possibly TRBD1 on 5 matching bases. V was cut by 0 bases and J by 3 bases, with 12 bases left in between. Germline CDR1 reads SGHRS; CDR2 reads YFSETQ. The CDR3 runs to 15 residues. CDR3 protein: CASSLGGTGDTEAFF. In DNA, the CDR3 is TGCGCCAGCAGCTTGGGGGGGACTGGCGACACTGAAGCTTTCTTT.

This sequence joins TRBV6-6 and TRBJ2-1; 12 positions match TRBD2. The CDR3 loop spans 16 amino acids. J gave up 5 bases and V 3 bases, and 5 bases lay outside the gene matches. Germline V gene data show CDR1 as MNHNY and CDR2 as SVGAGI (reference sequence). CDR3 in DNA: TGTGCCAGCAGTTATTACCTAGCGGGGGGGAACAATGAGCAGTTCTTC. Its protein product is CASSYYLAGGNNEQFF.

The chain has TRBV11-2 and TRBJ1-2; tentatively, D is TRBD1 (6 bases). Germline CDR1 and CDR2: SGHAT and FQNNGV. This CDR3 contains 14 residues. V lost 6 bases and J lost 7, with 18 bases in between. CDR3 sequence: CASRPIDRSVGYTF. In nucleotides, the CDR3 is TGTGCCAGCAGACCTATCGACAGGTCGGTTGGCTACACCTTC.

This chain connects TRBV18 to TRBJ1-1, with D possibly matching TRBD1 (5 bases). Trimming stripped 2 bases from V and 5 bases from J, with 18 bases between. The CDR3 is 16 residues long. Germline V gives CDR1 KGHSH, CDR2 LQKENI. The CDR3 coding sequence is TGTGCCAGCTCACCAGCGAGGGAGGGGATGGGGACTGAAGCTTTCTTT. As protein: CASSPAREGMGTEAFF.

V and J are TRBV6-2 or TRBV6-3 and TRBJ1-2; D unresolved. The V and J ends lost 2 bases and 0 bases respectively, with 16 bases between them. Looked up from germline, CDR1 is MNHEY and CDR2 is SVGEGT. The CDR3 runs to 17 residues. CDR3 residues: CASSYRGPFTSNYGYTF. CDR3 bases: TGTGCCAGCAGTTACAGAGGGCCATTTACTTCTAACTATGGCTACACCTTC.

J is TRBJ1-2 and V is TRBV7-6; 9 positions match TRBD1. The CDR3 totals 15 residues. The germline V gene has CDR1 SGHVS and CDR2 FNYEAQ. Germline trimming cut 2 bases from V and 7 bases from J; bases unmatched to any gene: 8. CDR3 amino acids: CASSLIGTGMSGYTF. Here the CDR3 DNA reads TGTGCCAGCAGCTTAATTGGGACAGGGATGAGTGGCTACACCTTC.

The chain links TRBV2 to TRBJ2-1, with 12 bases aligning to TRBD2. V gave up 6 bases and J gave up 7 bases; unmatched junction bases: 4. The CDR3 has 14 residues. Per germline, CDR1 SNHLY and CDR2 FYNNEI. CDR3 DNA sequence: TGTGCCAGCAGCGCAGGACTAGCGGGGAATGAGCAGTTCTTC. This sequence encodes CASSAGLAGNEQFF.

This rearrangement joins TRBV2 to TRBJ1-5, with 8 positions matching TRBD1. The CDR3 spans 15 residues. Germline V gene sequence: CDR1 SNHLY, CDR2 FYNNEI. With 1 base clipped from V and 3 bases from J, the junction kept 2 bases outside the gene matches. CDR3 sequence reads: CASSEETGANQPQHF. The CDR3 DNA sequence: TGTGCCAGCAGTGAAGAGACAGGGGCCAATCAGCCCCAGCATTTT.

This clone has just a few counts. The gene calls are TRBV27 and TRBJ1-2, with a weak D call TRBD1 (5 bases). CDR3 length: 13 residues. V lost 3 bases to trimming and J lost 8 bases, with 13 bases between them. The germline gives CDR1 MNHEY, CDR2 SMNVEV (reference sequence). The DNA for the CDR3 is TGTGCCAGCAGTTTCCGTTTCGGGGGAGGCTACACCTTC. This translates into CASSFRFGGGYTF.

The CDR3 region has the DNA TGTGCCACACGCCAGGGGGCTGGAAACACCATATATTTT. Translation gives CATRQGAGNTIYF. This chain connects TRBV10-3 to TRBJ1-3; TRBD1 matches 7 bases. The CDR3 has 13 amino acids. The V and J ends lost 10 bases and 2 bases, in that order; junction bases with no gene match: 5. Germline V gene data show CDR1 as ENHRY and CDR2 as SYGVKD.

This chain's CDR3 is CASSSFGGENNEQFF. The CDR3 nucleotides are TGTGCCAGCAGCTCGTTCGGGGGGGAAAACAATGAGCAGTTCTTC. The genes are TRBV7-2 and TRBJ2-1; TRBD2 matches at 8 bases. The CDR3 runs 15 residues. The trim removed 4 bases at V and 5 bases at J, leaving 7 bases unmatched. Germline V CDR1 and CDR2: SGHTA, FQGNSA.

The chain is built from TRBV4-2 and TRBJ1-2, with 11 bases aligning to TRBD1. Germline V gives CDR1 LGHNA, CDR2 YNFKEQ. Trimming removed 1 base from V and 7 bases from J; junction bases left unmatched: 5. The CDR3 length is 15 residues. CDR3: CASSQGTGGGFGYTF. The CDR3 region has the DNA TGTGCCAGCAGCCAAGGGACAGGGGGCGGTTTTGGCTACACCTTC.

This sequence joins TRBV4-2 and TRBJ1-5, with 8 bases that match TRBD1. The V segment lost 3 bases and the J segment 5 bases; nucleotides outside the gene matches: 9. Germline CDR1 LGHNA, CDR2 YNFKEQ. The CDR3 has 16 amino acids. CDR3 sequence (DNA): TGTGCCAGCAGCCACGTGGACGCAGGGGGCTATCAGCCCCAGCATTTT. It codes for CASSHVDAGGYQPQHF.

This chain links TRBV24-1 with TRBJ2-1; 8 nucleotides agree with TRBD1. Unmatched junction bases numbered 6, after V lost 7 bases and J lost 8 bases. Germline V gene data show CDR1 as KGHDR and CDR2 as SFDVKD. This CDR3 has 13 amino acids. CDR3 residues: CATRVTGGDEQFF. In nucleotides, the CDR3 is TGTGCCACCAGGGTTACAGGGGGTGATGAGCAGTTCTTC.

V and J are TRBV27 and TRBJ2-7, with D uncertain. CDR1 MNHEY and CDR2 SMNVEV come from the germline V gene (reference sequence). Deletions cut 6 bases from V and 0 bases from J, with 9 bases between. The CDR3 covers 13 residues. The CDR3 nucleotides are TGTGCCAGCAGGGGCATAAGCTCCTACGAGCAGTACTTC. Protein sequence: CASRGISSYEQYF.

Only a few counts were recorded for this clone. This chain connects TRBV28 to TRBJ1-5, with D unresolved. Trimming took off 6 bases at V and 4 bases at J, with 4 bases between the two ends. The CDR3 sequence is 11 residues long. The germline V gene has CDR1 MDHEN and CDR2 SYDVKM. For the CDR3, the DNA is TGTGCCAGCAGAACTAATCAGCCCCAGCATTTT. Amino acid sequence: CASRTNQPQHF.